Included here is one T cell receptor (beta chain) sequence, with context. Amplification of TCR beta CDR3 regions used RNA as the template. HTBI primers were employed in a first-round RT-PCR of the TCR CDR3. One entry per CDR3 protein, called by TCRdb with MiXCR from the multiplex PCR reads. The sample has some 300,000 distinct CDR3 sequences, roughly 15% seen once; the top ten hold around 34%. V was trimmed by 3 bases and J by 6 bases, leaving 11 bases between them. CDR3 length: 13 amino acids. Germline V lookup: CDR1 GTSNPN, CDR2 SVGIG (reference sequence). The sample comes from a study of T cells in Graves' hyperthyroidism and ophthalmopathy.

This receptor was taken from a man younger than 40 with Graves' hyperthyroidism. The rearrangement links TRBV30 to TRBJ2-2; D possibly corresponds to TRBD1 (5 bases). Material for sequencing was blood. CDR3 nucleotides: TGTGCCTGGAGCGAAGACAGCCCCGGGGAGCTGTTTTTT. It yields the protein CAWSEDSPGELFF.